A single count supports the clone carrying this T cell receptor beta chain. Trimming at V came to 3 bases and at J to 3 bases, leaving 8 bases not matched to a gene. The CDR3 extends over 15 amino acids. The germline V gene encodes CDR1 SGHNT and CDR2 YYREEE (reference sequence). How the authors handled the data: From reference gene primer amplification, estimates of nucleated cell counts were derived. Profiled with immunoSEQ multiplex PCR; TCRdb holds only in-frame clones, not every one. That table furnishes V, J and clone size, whereas the DNA furnished D and trimming. The sample records about 500,000 clones, 70% to 90% being singletons. This sample is part of a study of blood T cell repertoires in COVID-19. Study-wide background: The origin of the acute and convalescent COVID-19 samples was the United States, Italy and Spain.

The specimen sequenced was peripheral blood. This sequence originates from a woman aged 50 to 65 with COVID-19, enrolled during active disease. The chain joins TRBV5-4 to TRBJ1-2, with 7 positions matching TRBD1. The CDR3 region is CASSSPGQHYYGYTF. CDR3 in DNA: TGTGCCAGCAGCTCCCCGGGACAGCACTACTATGGCTACACCTTC.